The source of this T cell receptor (beta chain) is a study of regulatory T cells in long-lasting Graves disease. Notes on the study in general: The analysis examined peripheral blood only and excluded thyroid tissue.

Indicated time point: persistent/refractory GD, antithyroid drugs over 5 years with positive TRAb. Making the TCR library involved RNA that had been extracted from PBMCs. The guidelines of the American Thyroid Association were the basis for diagnosing Graves' disease. In building TCR beta libraries, iRepertoire HTBI primers were used together with Arm-PCR of CDR3 regions. MiXCR, applied by TCRdb to the multiplex PCR reads, yields one record per CDR3 protein. The repertoire holds 700,000 or so distinct CDR3 sequences, with around 32% as singletons. V shed 6 bases and J shed 4 bases, with 21 bases lying between them. The CDR3 has 16 amino acids. CDR1 is MNHNS, CDR2 SASEGT, per germline. In this sample, this clonotype turned up many times. Its cognate antigen is unknown.

The starting material was peripheral blood mononuclear cells (PBMCs), obtained when the disease was refractory, from a patient treated with antithyroid drugs. V and J are TRBV6-1 and TRBJ1-1, with TRBD1 as a possible D gene (5 bases). The receptor was derived from a female donor with Graves disease. CDR3 sequence (DNA): TGTGCCAGCAGGGGACGAGGTGTGCGCGGAGGCACTGAAGCTTTCTTT. Amino acids: CASRGRGVRGGTEAFF.